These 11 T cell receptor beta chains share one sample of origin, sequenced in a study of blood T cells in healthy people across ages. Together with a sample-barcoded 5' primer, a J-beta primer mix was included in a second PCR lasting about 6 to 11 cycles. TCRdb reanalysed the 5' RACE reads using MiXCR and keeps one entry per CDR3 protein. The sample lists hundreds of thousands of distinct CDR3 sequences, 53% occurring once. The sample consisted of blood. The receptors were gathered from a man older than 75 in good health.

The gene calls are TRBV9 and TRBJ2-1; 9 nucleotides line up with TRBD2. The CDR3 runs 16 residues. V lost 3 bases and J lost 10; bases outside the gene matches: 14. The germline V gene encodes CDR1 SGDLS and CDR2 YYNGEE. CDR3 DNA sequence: TGTGCCAGCAGCGGGCAGCCGGGACTAGCTATTTTGGAGCAGTTCTTC. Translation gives CASSGQPGLAILEQFF.

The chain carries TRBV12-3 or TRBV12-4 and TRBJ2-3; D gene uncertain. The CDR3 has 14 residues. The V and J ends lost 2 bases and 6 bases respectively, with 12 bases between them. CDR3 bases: TGTGCCAGCAGTTTACGGGTGAGAACTGATACGCAGTATTTT. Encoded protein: CASSLRVRTDTQYF.

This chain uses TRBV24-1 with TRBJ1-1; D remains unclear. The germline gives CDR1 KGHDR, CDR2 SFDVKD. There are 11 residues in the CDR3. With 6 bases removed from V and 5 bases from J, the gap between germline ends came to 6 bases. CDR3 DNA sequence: TGTGCCACCAGTACTCTGACTGAAGCTTTCTTT. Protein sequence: CATSTLTEAFF.

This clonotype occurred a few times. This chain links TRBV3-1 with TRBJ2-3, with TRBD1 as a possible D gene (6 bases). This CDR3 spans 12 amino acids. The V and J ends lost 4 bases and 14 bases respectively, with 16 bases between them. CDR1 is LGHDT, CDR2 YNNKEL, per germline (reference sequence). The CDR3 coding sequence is TGTGCCAGCAGCCCGGACAGTGGATACGCGTATTTT. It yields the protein CASSPDSGYAYF.

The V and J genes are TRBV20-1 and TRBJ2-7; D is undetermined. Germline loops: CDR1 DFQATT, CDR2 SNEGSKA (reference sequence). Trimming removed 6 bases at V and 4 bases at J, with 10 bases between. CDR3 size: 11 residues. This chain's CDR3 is CSALTRYEQYF. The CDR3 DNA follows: TGCAGTGCACTAACCCGTTACGAGCAGTACTTC.

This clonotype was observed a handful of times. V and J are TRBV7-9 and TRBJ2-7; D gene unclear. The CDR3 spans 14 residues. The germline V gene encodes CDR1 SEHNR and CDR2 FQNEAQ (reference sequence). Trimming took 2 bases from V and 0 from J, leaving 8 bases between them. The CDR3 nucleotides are TGTGCCAGCAGCTTAAAAGAGAGCTCCTACGAGCAGTACTTC. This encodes CASSLKESSYEQYF.

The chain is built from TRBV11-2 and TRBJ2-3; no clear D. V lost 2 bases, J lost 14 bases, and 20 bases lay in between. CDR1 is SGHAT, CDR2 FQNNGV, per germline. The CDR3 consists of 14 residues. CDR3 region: CASSLTARGRDAYF. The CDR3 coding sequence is TGTGCCAGCAGCTTAACCGCTAGAGGCAGAGACGCGTATTTT.

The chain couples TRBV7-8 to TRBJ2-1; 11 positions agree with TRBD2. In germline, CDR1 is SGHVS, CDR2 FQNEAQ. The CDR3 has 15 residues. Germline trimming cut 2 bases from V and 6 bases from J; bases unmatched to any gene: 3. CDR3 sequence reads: CASSLSLAGGNEQFF. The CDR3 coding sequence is TGTGCCAGCAGCTTAAGTCTAGCGGGAGGCAATGAGCAGTTCTTC.

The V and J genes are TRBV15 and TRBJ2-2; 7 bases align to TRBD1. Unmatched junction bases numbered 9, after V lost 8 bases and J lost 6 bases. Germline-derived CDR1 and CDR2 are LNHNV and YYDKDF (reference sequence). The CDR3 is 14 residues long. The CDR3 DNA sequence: TGTGCCACCGAGACAGGGTCTTTTCCCGGGGAGCTGTTTTTT. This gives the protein CATETGSFPGELFF. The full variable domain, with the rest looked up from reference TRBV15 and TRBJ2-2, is DAMVIQNPRYQVTQFGKPVTLSCSQTLNHNVMYWYQQKSSQAPKLLFHYYDKDFNNEADTPDNFQSRRPNTSFCFLDIRSPGLGDTAMYLCATETGSFPGELFFGEGSRLTVL.

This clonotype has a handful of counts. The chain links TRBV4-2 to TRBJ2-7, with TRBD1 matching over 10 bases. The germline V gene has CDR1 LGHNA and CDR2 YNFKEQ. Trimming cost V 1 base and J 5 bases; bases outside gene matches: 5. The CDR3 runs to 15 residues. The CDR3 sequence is CASSQVGTGEDEQYF. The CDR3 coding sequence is TGTGCCAGCAGCCAAGTTGGGACAGGGGAAGACGAGCAGTACTTC.

In DNA, the CDR3 is TGTGCCAGCAGCACCGGGACAGGGGACGAGCAGTACTTC. It codes for CASSTGTGDEQYF. The chain uses TRBV7-2 and TRBJ2-7; 10 bases fit TRBD1. V was clipped by 5 bases and J by 5 bases; unmatched bases: 3. This CDR3 is 13 amino acids long. The germline CDR1 and CDR2 sequences are SGHTA and FQGNSA. Full variable domain (rest looked up from reference TRBV7-2 and TRBJ2-7): GAGVSQSPSNKVTEKGKDVELRCDPISGHTALYWYRQSLGQGLEFLIYFQGNSAPDKSGLPSDRFSAERTGGSVSTLTIQRTQQEDSAVYLCASSTGTGDEQYFGPGTRLTVT.